This T cell receptor (beta chain) derives from a study of technical replicates of blood from a handful of donors. Produced via immunoSEQ multiplex PCR; TCRdb's table is partial and in-frame only. The sample consists of roughly 61,000 clones, roughly 97% of them appearing once. With 3 bases clipped from V and 5 bases from J, the junction kept 8 bases outside the gene matches. Germline CDR1 SGHDT, CDR2 YYEEEE. CDR3 length equals 16 residues. This chain connects TRBV5-6 to TRBJ2-3, with 11 bases identical to TRBD2. The sequenced sample was T cells isolated from PBMCs. The source of this sequence is a human donor in good health. CDR3 in amino acids: CASSWTLAGGKDTQYF. The DNA of the CDR3 is TGTGCCAGCAGCTGGACCCTAGCGGGGGGAAAAGATACGCAGTATTTT.